One sample yielded the 5 T cell receptor beta chains listed below, sequenced in a study of blood T cell repertoires in COVID-19 (dated by TCRdb to about 2020). The method was the immunoSEQ multiplex PCR assay. Sourced from immuneACCESS, this table was stored by TCRdb with only in-frame sequences that have V and J called. A share of the clones is absent; for the studies checked, an unresolved V gene accounts for under half, and the remainder has no known explanation. The sample table lists some 170,000 clones, roughly 88% of them with a count of one. Roughly 9% of the sample is in the top ten clones. Sequences were obtained from peripheral blood. Receptors were obtained from a woman older than 75 with active or convalescent COVID-19.

The DNA for the CDR3 is TGTGCCAGCAGCCTACCCGGCGGGACAGGATATAATGGCTACACCTTC. As protein: CASSLPGGTGYNGYTF. The gene calls are TRBV5-6 and TRBJ1-2; 8 bases agree with TRBD1. Germline V gene sequence: CDR1 SGHDT, CDR2 YYEEEE. CDR3 size: 16 residues. V was pared by 4 bases and J by 6 bases, with 14 bases of the junction left unmatched.

The rearrangement links TRBV2 to TRBJ1-4; D perhaps matches TRBD1 (5 bases). CDR1 and CDR2 (germline): SNHLY, FYNNEI. The length of the CDR3 is 14 residues. V gave up 8 bases and J gave up 4 bases, with 14 bases separating them. DNA of the CDR3: TGTGCCAGCTCCGTGCGGGGCTTTAATGAAAAACTGTTTTTT. Translation: CASSVRGFNEKLFF. Using reference TRBV2 and TRBJ1-4 for the parts outside the CDR3, the full variable domain is EPEVTQTPSHQVTQMGQEVILRCVPISNHLYFYWYRQILGQKVEFLVSFYNNEISEKSEIFDDQFSVERPDGSNFTLKIRSTKLEDSAMYFCASSVRGFNEKLFFGSGTQLSVL.

This clone was seen a single time. This sequence joins TRBV7-2 and TRBJ2-1; D remains unclear. Trimming pared 3 bases from V and 2 bases from J, leaving 11 bases between. This CDR3 contains 15 residues. The V gene's germline CDR1 is SGHTA and CDR2 FQGNSA. DNA of the CDR3: TGTGCCAGCAGCTTCCAGACATCTCCCTACAATGAGCAGTTCTTC. It yields the protein CASSFQTSPYNEQFF.

The chain employs TRBV2 and TRBJ2-2; 7 positions match TRBD2. Germline-derived CDR1 and CDR2 are SNHLY and FYNNEI. This CDR3 has 15 amino acids. V lost 5 bases, J lost 5 bases, and 8 bases stayed unmatched. CDR3 loop: CASSLGGGPTGELFF. The CDR3 coding sequence is TGTGCCAGCAGTCTGGGCGGGGGTCCGACCGGGGAGCTGTTTTTT.

This chain uses TRBV19 with TRBJ2-3, with 8 bases matching TRBD1. Germline CDR1 and CDR2: LNHDA and SQIVND (reference sequence). The CDR3 totals 14 residues. Trimming removed 3 bases from V and 5 bases from J; junction bases left unmatched: 4. CDR3: CASSIQGAKDTQYF. Written as DNA, the CDR3 is TGTGCCAGTAGTATCCAGGGGGCTAAAGATACGCAGTATTTT.